This T cell receptor (beta chain) was sequenced for a study of radiation and T cells in renal cell carcinoma. Turning to the study itself: Nephrectomy followed 15 Gy stereotactic body radiation by 4 weeks. General study points: From baseline, blood top tumor clonotypes peaked at 2 weeks post-radiation.

TCRdb's table, derived via immunoSEQ multiplex PCR, lists solely in-frame clones and lacks some. The table has roughly 130,000 clones, 75% to 90% seen once. Indicated time point: blood 2 weeks post-SBRT. Treatment in this sample: 15 Gy SBRT to primary tumor, nephrectomy 4 weeks later. Radiation-treated patients gave blood at baseline, week 2 and week 4. The tumor was a clear cell renal cell carcinoma. Details on this clone: Its antigen is undetermined.

The germline V and J ends were trimmed by 3 bases and 0 bases, with 11 bases remaining between them. Germline assignment: CDR1 GTSNPN and CDR2 SVGIG (reference sequence). CDR3 size: 14 residues. The sequence derives from a woman between 55 and 75 years old with renal cell carcinoma. The V and J genes are TRBV30 and TRBJ1-1, with unresolved D. Sequencing used blood, obtained from a patient whose treatment included radiotherapy and nephrectomy. In DNA form, the CDR3 reads TGTGCCTGGAGCGCCGGTAGGGTGAACACTGAAGCTTTCTTT. Its translation is CAWSAGRVNTEAFF.